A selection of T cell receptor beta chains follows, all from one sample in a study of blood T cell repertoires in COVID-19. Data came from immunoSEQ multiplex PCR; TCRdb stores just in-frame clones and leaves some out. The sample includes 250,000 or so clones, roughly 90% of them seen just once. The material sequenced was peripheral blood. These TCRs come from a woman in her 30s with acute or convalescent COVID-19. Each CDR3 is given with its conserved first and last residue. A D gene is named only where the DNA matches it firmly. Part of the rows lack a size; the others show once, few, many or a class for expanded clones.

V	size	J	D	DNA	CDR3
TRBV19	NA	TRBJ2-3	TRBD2	TGTGCCAGTCAACAACAACTAGCGTCTTTCGCAGATACGCAGTATTTT	CASQQQLASFADTQYF
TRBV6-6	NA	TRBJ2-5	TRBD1	TGTGCCAGCAGTCTAGATCGGGACAGAGAGTACTTC	CASSLDRDREYF
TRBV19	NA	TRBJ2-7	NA	TGTGCCAGTAGTATAGTGAAGGGGGAGTCCTACGAGCAGTACTTC	CASSIVKGESYEQYF
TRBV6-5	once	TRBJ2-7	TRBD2	TGTGCCAGCAGTTCCTCGACTAGCGGGGTGTCCTACGAGCAGTACTTC	CASSSSTSGVSYEQYF
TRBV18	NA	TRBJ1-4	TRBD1	TGTGCCAGCTCACCACCTGGGACAGGGGGTACAAATGAAAAACTGTTTTTT	CASSPPGTGGTNEKLFF
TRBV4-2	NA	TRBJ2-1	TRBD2	TGTGCCAGCAGCCAAGACGGACTAGCCCTCTACAATGAGCAGTTCTTC	CASSQDGLALYNEQFF
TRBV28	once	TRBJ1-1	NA	TGTGCCAGCAGTTTAGGCGGGGGCCGGGCTGAAGCTTTCTTT	CASSLGGGRAEAFF
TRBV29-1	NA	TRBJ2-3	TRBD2	TGCAGCGTGTCGACCGGACTAGCTTACCCAGATACGCAGTATTTT	CSVSTGLAYPDTQYF
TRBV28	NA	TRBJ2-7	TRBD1	TGTGCCAGCAGCCGGCGGACAGGCCTCTACGAGCAGTACTTC	CASSRRTGLYEQYF
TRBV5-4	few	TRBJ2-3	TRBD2	TGTGCCAGCAGCGTAGCGGGAGGGCGCACAGATACGCAGTATTTT	CASSVAGGRTDTQYF
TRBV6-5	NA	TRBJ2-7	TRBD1	TGTGCCAGCAGGACAGGGTGGAGCTCCTACGAGCAGTACTTC	CASRTGWSSYEQYF
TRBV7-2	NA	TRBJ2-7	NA	TGTGCCAGCAGCGCACTCTACGAGCAGTACTTC	CASSALYEQYF
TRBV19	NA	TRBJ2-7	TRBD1	TGTGCCAGTAGTCCGGGACAGGGTCCACTCGAGCAGTACTTC	CASSPGQGPLEQYF
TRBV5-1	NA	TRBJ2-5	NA	TGCGCCAGCAGCTTGTCGGCAGGGAGGAGGGAGACCCAGTACTTC	CASSLSAGRRETQYF
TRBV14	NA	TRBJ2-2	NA	TGTGCCAGCAGCCAAGTATTGTACACCGGGGAGCTGTTTTTT	CASSQVLYTGELFF
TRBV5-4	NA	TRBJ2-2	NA	TGTGCCAGCAGCCTGGGGGGAGTGGCGGGCATCGGGGAGCTGTTTTTT	CASSLGGVAGIGELFF